This T cell receptor beta chain was recovered during a study of identical twins (dated by TCRdb to about 2016). Broadly, across the study: To test whether fetal clonotypes persist, this study deep-sequenced TCR alpha and beta repertoires from monozygotic twins, from unrelated adults of various ages, and from cord blood. To rule out contamination, replicate twin experiments were performed at different times with different library preparation protocols. Results and caveats for the whole study, not just this receptor: Because the same donors could not be followed over many years, conclusions were based on cross-sectional statistical analysis. In beta out-of-frame sequences, excess twin sharing was weaker, because having fewer shared sequences lowered the signal-to-noise ratio. In monozygotic twins, out-of-frame TCR alpha sharing was systematically underestimated by recombination models, although the models agreed with sharing between unrelated individuals. Abundant cord blood beta clonotypes had fewer insertions, young adult naive repertoires showed a similar but weaker trend, and memory repertoires showed no such trend. Zero-insertion analyses could be partly confounded by invariant T cells such as MAIT and iNKT, although diverse VJ usage argued against such confounding for most clonotypes. Compared with coincidental sharing between unrelated individuals, an excess of low generation-probability sequences was observed among out-of-frame TCR alpha sequences shared between twins.

The library was made by 5' RACE. The listed sequencing device is Illumina HiSeq 2000. A universal primer binding site was introduced by template switching, and a unique molecular identifier was present in the final cDNA, enabling accurate counting of TCR cDNA molecules. Specific primers in the conserved constant-segment region were used to synthesize first-strand cDNA for TCR alpha and beta chains. To control for contamination, every cDNA library carried two barcodes: a SMART-Mk sample barcode plus Illumina barcodes. TruSeq adapter sequences, together with Illumina sample barcodes, were added in two successive PCR steps. The TCR alpha and beta cDNA libraries were sequenced on the Illumina HiSeq platform using custom primers. Regarding the original processing steps: MiGEC was used to process raw reads and extract unique molecular identifiers, and MiXCR was used to find CDR3 positions. Recombination models were inferred per individual with the repgenHMM and IGoR tools using an EM algorithm. Shared clonotypes were analyzed with the tcR package in R, and sharing was normalized by the product of cloneset sizes. To study raw recombination without the effects of thymic and clonal selection, out-of-frame nonproductive sequences were analyzed. TCRdb took the public reads, trimmed them with fastp at Q25, ran MiXCR for clone calling and kept in-frame beta chains. Entries are consolidated by CDR3 protein sequence, retaining the most common genes and DNA. The authors' filters were not applied to this entry. The sample has some 1,700,000 distinct CDR3 sequences on record, 25% to 35% of them singletons. The top ten clonotypes cover under 0.35% of the sample.

Every donor was a healthy Caucasian. This clonotype was found a few times. The antigen it binds to is not known. No qualities accompany the bases; no much larger clone lies one base away. CDR3 length: 16 amino acids, cysteine to phenylalanine. Of all the DNA, just the CDR3 is kept, 48 bases in frame from base 1. V and J lose 0 bases and 8 bases, and a span of 14 bases separates them. Looking up the germline V gene yields CDR1 SGHTA and CDR2 FQGNSA. This receptor was obtained from a newborn girl in good health. The sequence is built from TRBV7-2 and TRBJ1-6; a weak D assignment points to TRBD1 (6 bases agree). The sample was cord blood. The CDR3 amino acid sequence is: CASSLAYRAGDSPLHF. The DNA is as follows: TGTGCCAGCAGCTTAGCGTATAGGGCAGGGGATTCACCCCTCCACTTT.